This T cell receptor (beta chain) was retrieved from a study of blood T cell repertoires in COVID-19. Study-wide background: Researchers got acute and convalescent COVID-19 samples from the United States, Italy and Spain. PBMCs, B-cell-depleted T cells, or T cells were the source of the cDNA or gDNA that made up the material.

Authors' data handling: By means of reference gene primer amplification, nucleated cell counts were estimated. Clones were read by immunoSEQ multiplex PCR, and TCRdb kept only the in-frame ones, dropping some. That table gives V, J and clone size, and the DNA gave D and trimming. The table records just over 650,000 clones, just under 90% of them present only once. Per the germline V gene, CDR1 is MNHNS and CDR2 is SASEGT. This CDR3 has 16 residues. V lost 1 base, J lost 6 bases, and 5 bases stayed unmatched. Sequences were obtained from peripheral blood. V is TRBV6-1 and J is TRBJ1-5, with 11 bases lining up with TRBD1. The TCR was taken from a woman between 18 and 29 years old with acute or convalescent COVID-19. As DNA, the CDR3 is TGTGCCAGCAGTGAAGAGGTTGGGACAGGGGGTCAGCCCCAGCATTTT. It is translated as CASSEEVGTGGQPQHF.